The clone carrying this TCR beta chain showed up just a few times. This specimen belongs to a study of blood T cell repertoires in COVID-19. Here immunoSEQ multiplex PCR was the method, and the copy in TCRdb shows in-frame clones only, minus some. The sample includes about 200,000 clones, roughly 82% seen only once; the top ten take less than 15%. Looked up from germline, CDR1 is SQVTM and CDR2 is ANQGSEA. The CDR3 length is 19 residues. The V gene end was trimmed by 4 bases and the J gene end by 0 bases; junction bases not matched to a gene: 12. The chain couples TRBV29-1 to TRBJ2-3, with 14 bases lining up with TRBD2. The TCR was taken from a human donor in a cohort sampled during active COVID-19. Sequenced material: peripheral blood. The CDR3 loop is CSVGQAGTSGSYSTDTQYF. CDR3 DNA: TGCAGCGTTGGCCAGGCAGGGACTAGCGGGAGTTATAGCACAGATACGCAGTATTTT.